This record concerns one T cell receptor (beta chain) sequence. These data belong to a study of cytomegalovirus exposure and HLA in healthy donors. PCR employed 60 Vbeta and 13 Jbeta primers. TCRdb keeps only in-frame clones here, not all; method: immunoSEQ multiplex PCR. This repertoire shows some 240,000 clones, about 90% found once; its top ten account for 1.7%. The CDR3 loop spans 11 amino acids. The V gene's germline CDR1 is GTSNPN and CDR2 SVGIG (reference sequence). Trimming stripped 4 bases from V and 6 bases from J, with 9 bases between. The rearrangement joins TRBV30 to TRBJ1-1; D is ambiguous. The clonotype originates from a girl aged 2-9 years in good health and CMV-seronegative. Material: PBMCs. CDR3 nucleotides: TGTGCCTGGACCCGGGAGCCTGAAGCTTTCTTT. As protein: CAWTREPEAFF.